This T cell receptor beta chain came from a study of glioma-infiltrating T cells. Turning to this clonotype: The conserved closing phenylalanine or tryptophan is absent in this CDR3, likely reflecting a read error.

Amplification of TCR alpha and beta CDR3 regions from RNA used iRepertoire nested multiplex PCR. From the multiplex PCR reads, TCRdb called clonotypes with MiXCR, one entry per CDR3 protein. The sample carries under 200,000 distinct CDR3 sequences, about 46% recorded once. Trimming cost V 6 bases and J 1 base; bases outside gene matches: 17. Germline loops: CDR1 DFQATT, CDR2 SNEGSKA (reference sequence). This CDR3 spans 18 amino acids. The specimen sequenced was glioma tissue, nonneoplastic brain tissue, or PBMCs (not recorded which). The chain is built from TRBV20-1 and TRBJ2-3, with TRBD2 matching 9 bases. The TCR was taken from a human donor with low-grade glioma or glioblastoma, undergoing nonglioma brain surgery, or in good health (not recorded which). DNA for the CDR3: TGCAGTGCCCCTGGAGAGAGCGGGAGGTGGGAGGGCACAGATACGCAGTATTTA. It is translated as CSAPGESGRWEGTDTQYL.